The 31 T cell receptor beta chains given below trace back to one sample, sequenced in a study of CD8+ T cells in alopecia areata. In each case, RNA was isolated and then reverse transcribed into cDNA as the sequencing template. Here immunoSEQ multiplex PCR was the method, and the copy in TCRdb shows in-frame clones only, minus some. Counted here are 170,000 or so clones, roughly 62% occurring once; the ten biggest clones make up roughly 12%. Treatment here: oral pan-JAK inhibitor, 5-10 mg twice daily. The material sequenced was CD8+ T cells sorted from blood, taken at week 24, from a patient treated with tofacitinib. The receptors were sampled from a human donor with alopecia areata.

The chain uses TRBV5-6 and TRBJ2-4; D perhaps matches TRBD2 (6 bases). The CDR3 runs to 15 residues. Trimming left V 4 bases short and J 8 bases short, with 19 bases between. CDR1 and CDR2 (germline): SGHDT, YYEEEE. CDR3 DNA: TGTGCCAGCAGCCACGGACCCGGATCGGGGGACATTCAGTACTTC. It translates to CASSHGPGSGDIQYF. The full variable domain, in which reference TRBV5-6 and TRBJ2-4 provide the parts outside the CDR3, is DAGVTQSPTHLIKTRGQQVTLRCSPKSGHDTVSWYQQALGQGPQFIFQYYEEEERQRGNFPDRFSGHQFPNYSSELNVNALLLGDSALYLCASSHGPGSGDIQYFGAGTRLSVL.

V usage is TRBV14 and J usage is TRBJ2-5; 7 positions match TRBD2. Germline CDR1 is SGHDN and CDR2 is FVKESK. The junction had 6 bases not matched to a gene; V was cut back by 3 bases and J by 2 bases. The CDR3 contains 15 residues. The CDR3 loop is CASSQDRGLQETQYF. CDR3 DNA: TGTGCCAGCAGCCAGGACCGGGGACTACAAGAGACCCAGTACTTC.

The sample holds a few counts of this clone. This chain connects TRBV29-1 to TRBJ2-3, with a tentative D call TRBD1 (6 bases). The CDR3 has 13 residues. Deletions cut 7 bases from V and 2 bases from J, with 13 bases between. Germline V gives CDR1 SQVTM, CDR2 ANQGSEA. CDR3 region: CSATGTLTDTQYF. The CDR3, as DNA: TGCAGCGCGACCGGGACACTCACAGATACGCAGTATTTT.

The chain has TRBV29-1 and TRBJ1-1, with D unresolved. This CDR3 region has 13 residues. Germline CDR1 SQVTM, CDR2 ANQGSEA. Trimming took off 5 bases at V and 5 bases at J, with 15 bases between the two ends. The CDR3 sequence is CSVIMTTRTEAFF. The CDR3 nucleotides are TGCAGCGTTATCATGACCACGAGGACTGAAGCTTTCTTT.

This clone has only a few counts. V usage is TRBV27 and J usage is TRBJ2-1; D is perhaps TRBD2 (6 bases). The CDR3 runs to 14 residues. Trimming removed 6 bases from V and 8 bases from J, with 17 bases in between. Germline V gene data show CDR1 as MNHEY and CDR2 as SMNVEV (reference sequence). In DNA, the CDR3 is TGTGCCAGCAGAAGGGACTCCATAGTGGATGAGCAGTTCTTC. It specifies CASRRDSIVDEQFF.

The V gene is TRBV15, the J gene TRBJ1-4; 10 nucleotides line up with TRBD1. The germline V gene has CDR1 LNHNV and CDR2 YYDKDF (reference sequence). The length of the CDR3 is 15 residues. Trimming took 3 bases from V and 8 from J; bases not matched to a gene: 6. The CDR3 sequence: CATSSRDRGNEKLFF. The DNA for the CDR3 is TGTGCCACCAGCAGCCGGGACAGGGGTAACGAAAAACTGTTTTTT.

The J gene is TRBJ2-1, the V gene TRBV13, with D maybe TRBD2 (6 bases). Trimming left V 5 bases short and J 0 bases short, with 11 bases between. The CDR3 totals 15 residues. Germline CDR1 is PRHDT and CDR2 is FYEKMQ (reference sequence). CDR3 sequence (DNA): TGTGCCAGCAGCCCTGGCGGGGCCTCCTACAATGAGCAGTTCTTC. As protein: CASSPGGASYNEQFF.

The V and J genes are TRBV29-1 and TRBJ1-2; 9 bases align to TRBD1. The V segment lost 0 bases and the J segment 3 bases; nucleotides outside the gene matches: 17. Germline values: CDR1 SQVTM, CDR2 ANQGSEA. This CDR3 has 19 residues. As DNA, the CDR3 is TGCAGCGTTGAAGATCTAGGGGGACAGGGAAGAGCCTATGACTATGGCTACACCTTC. It codes for CSVEDLGGQGRAYDYGYTF.

The CDR3 here is CASSPPGQGVTGELFF. The CDR3 DNA is TGCGCCAGCAGCCCTCCGGGACAGGGCGTCACCGGGGAGCTGTTTTTT. The gene calls are TRBV5-1 and TRBJ2-2; TRBD1 matches 9 bases. V lost 4 bases to trimming and J lost 4 bases; unmatched junction nucleotides: 8. This CDR3 contains 16 residues. Germline values: CDR1 SGHRS, CDR2 YFSETQ.

The rearrangement uses TRBV19 and TRBJ2-3, with 8 bases lining up with TRBD1. V lost 10 bases, J lost 4 bases, and 10 bases stayed unmatched. Germline CDR1 and CDR2: LNHDA and SQIVND (reference sequence). The CDR3 loop spans 14 amino acids. CDR3 sequence reads: CATRTGLGPDTQYF. In DNA, the CDR3 is TGTGCCACCCGGACAGGGCTCGGCCCAGATACGCAGTATTTT.

The rearrangement links TRBV27 to TRBJ2-5; 9 positions match TRBD2. J lost 5 bases, V lost 3 bases, and 4 bases had no gene match. This CDR3 is 14 amino acids long. Germline CDR1 MNHEY, CDR2 SMNVEV (reference sequence). The CDR3 loop is CASSLGGGAETQYF. As DNA, the CDR3 is TGTGCCAGCAGTTTGGGCGGGGGGGCCGAGACCCAGTACTTC.

V and J are TRBV10-3 and TRBJ2-7, with TRBD1 identical over 9 bases. The CDR3 totals 14 residues. V lost 6 bases, J lost 5 bases, and 8 bases stayed unmatched. Per germline, CDR1 ENHRY and CDR2 SYGVKD. Here the CDR3 DNA reads TGTGCCATCAGGACGGACAGGGGAATTGACGAGCAGTACTTC. It is translated as CAIRTDRGIDEQYF.

This clone was seen more than once but under ten times. This chain connects TRBV29-1 to TRBJ2-7; perhaps TRBD1 as D (7 bases). The V gene's germline CDR1 is SQVTM and CDR2 ANQGSEA. The germline V and J ends were trimmed by 1 base and 3 bases, with 13 bases remaining between them. The CDR3 runs to 14 residues. The CDR3 bases are TGCAGCGTTGAAGGCGGGGACAGCCTCTACGAGCAGTACTTC. Encoded protein: CSVEGGDSLYEQYF.

The chain employs TRBV19 and TRBJ1-1; 9 positions match TRBD1. The germline CDR1 and CDR2 sequences are LNHDA and SQIVND (reference sequence). V lost 11 bases to trimming and J lost 7 bases; unmatched junction nucleotides: 14. This CDR3 comprises 14 residues. The CDR3: CACHGYGQGFEAFF. CDR3 DNA sequence: TGTGCCTGCCACGGGTACGGACAGGGGTTTGAAGCTTTCTTT.

This clone was detected only a few times. The V and J genes are TRBV6-4 and TRBJ2-5; D not certain. The V gene lost 11 bases and the J gene lost 1 base, with 11 bases spanning the gap. Per germline, CDR1 MRHNA and CDR2 SNTAGT. The CDR3 contains 12 residues. The CDR3, as DNA: TGTGCCCGAGAACTACCCCAAGAGACCCAGTACTTC. It codes for CARELPQETQYF.

The chain recombines TRBV7-9 with TRBJ2-3, with TRBD1 matching over 8 bases. This CDR3 has 16 amino acids. Looked up from germline, CDR1 is SEHNR and CDR2 is FQNEAQ (reference sequence). The V and J ends lost 6 bases and 6 bases, in that order; junction bases with no gene match: 14. CDR3 DNA: TGTGCCAGCAGGGACGACGACAGGGGAGTTAAGGATACGCAGTATTTT. Translating gives CASRDDDRGVKDTQYF.

The chain links TRBV5-1 to TRBJ2-3, with D unclear. The CDR3 is made up of 15 amino acids. Trimming pared 1 base from V and 1 base from J, leaving 10 bases between. Germline V gene sequence: CDR1 SGHRS, CDR2 YFSETQ. The CDR3 DNA reads as TGCGCCAGCAGCTTGAATCCCGATGGCACAGATACGCAGTATTTT. This encodes CASSLNPDGTDTQYF.

This chain joins TRBV11-2 and TRBJ2-5; tentatively, D is TRBD1 (5 bases). The germline V gene encodes CDR1 SGHAT and CDR2 FQNNGV. The CDR3 consists of 14 residues. The germline V and J ends were trimmed by 1 base and 2 bases, with 8 bases remaining between them. The CDR3 region has the DNA TGTGCCAGCAGCTTAGGGGGCTTACAAGAGACCCAGTACTTC. Amino acids: CASSLGGLQETQYF.

The chain employs TRBV5-1 and TRBJ1-5; perhaps TRBD1 as D (5 bases). V dropped 2 bases and J dropped 9 bases, with 9 bases sitting between them. Germline V lookup: CDR1 SGHRS, CDR2 YFSETQ. The CDR3 sequence is 12 residues long. The DNA of the CDR3 is TGCGCCAGCAGCTTCGCCGGGGGGCCCCAGCATTTT. It codes for CASSFAGGPQHF. Combining the CDR3 with reference TRBV5-1 and TRBJ1-5 gives the whole variable domain KAGVTQTPRYLIKTRGQQVTLSCSPISGHRSVSWYQQTPGQGLQFLFEYFSETQRNKGNFPGRFSGRQFSNSRSEMNVSTLELGDSALYLCASSFAGGPQHFGDGTRLSIL.

V usage is TRBV25-1 and J usage is TRBJ1-3; no reliable D call. This CDR3 is 11 amino acids long. Trimming left V 4 bases short and J 3 bases short, with 1 base between. Germline lookup yields CDR1 MGHDK and CDR2 SYGVNS. For the CDR3, the DNA is TGTGCCAGCAGTGTTGGAAACACCATATATTTT. It translates to CASSVGNTIYF.

The chain joins TRBV29-1 to TRBJ2-5; D ambiguous. The J call is in doubt because the DNA end fits TRBJ2-7 better. The germline V gene encodes CDR1 SQVTM and CDR2 ANQGSEA. This CDR3 contains 13 residues. DNA for the CDR3: TGCAGCGTTGTTTCGATCCTGCCCTACGAGCAGTACTTC. It specifies CSVVSILPYEQYF.

The chain couples TRBV29-1 to TRBJ2-1, with 10 bases fitting TRBD2. The V gene end was trimmed by 4 bases and the J gene end by 8 bases; junction bases not matched to a gene: 5. The germline V gene encodes CDR1 SQVTM and CDR2 ANQGSEA. CDR3 length: 13 amino acids. CDR3 DNA sequence: TGCAGCGTTGGGCTAGCGGGGGTCGATGAGCAGTTCTTC. Translated, it gives CSVGLAGVDEQFF.

The chain carries TRBV4-1 and TRBJ1-6; TRBD1 might be the D (6 bases). The CDR3 covers 14 residues. Germline CDR1 is MGHRA and CDR2 is YSYEKL. V was pared by 3 bases and J by 10 bases, with 13 bases between. CDR3 nucleotides: TGCGCCAGCAGCCAGAACAGGGAGGGGTCACCCCTCCACTTT. This translates into CASSQNREGSPLHF.

This clone was counted only a few times. CDR3 nucleotides: TGCAGCGTTGCAGAGTACGAGCAGTACTTC. Amino acid sequence: CSVAEYEQYF. This chain uses TRBV29-1 with TRBJ2-7; no definite D call. The CDR3 is 10 amino acids. The V end was cut by 4 bases, the J end by 4 bases, with 5 bases between. From germline, CDR1 is SQVTM and CDR2 ANQGSEA.

This clone has a handful of counts. The J gene is TRBJ2-7, the V gene TRBV10-3, with D possibly called TRBD1 or TRBD2 (5 bases each). CDR1 and CDR2 (germline): ENHRY, SYGVKD. CDR3 length: 12 amino acids. Trimming shortened V by 10 bases and J by 3 bases, and 13 bases separated the two germline ends. The CDR3 region has the DNA TGTGCCACGTCCGGGACCTACTACGAGCAGTACTTC. Its translation is CATSGTYYEQYF.

This chain joins TRBV4-1 and TRBJ1-5; D is perhaps TRBD1 (6 bases). The CDR3 length is 15 residues. CDR1 and CDR2 (germline): MGHRA, YSYEKL. Trimming took 0 bases from V and 6 from J, leaving 12 bases between them. The CDR3 nucleotides are TGCGCCAGCAGCCAAGAGTCAGGGGCGTTTCAGCCCCAGCATTTT. Translated, it gives CASSQESGAFQPQHF.

The CDR3 spells CSAERGYGYTF. The CDR3 coding sequence is TGCAGTGCCGAGCGGGGCTATGGCTACACCTTC. The gene calls are TRBV20-1 and TRBJ1-2; no clear D gene. Germline V gene sequence: CDR1 DFQATT, CDR2 SNEGSKA (reference sequence). The CDR3 spans 11 residues. Trimming took off 6 bases at V and 4 bases at J, with 9 bases between the two ends.

V gene TRBV6-6 combines with J gene TRBJ2-3, with 8 bases fitting TRBD1. V lost 7 bases, J lost 1 base, and 10 bases stayed unmatched. CDR1 is MNHNY, CDR2 SVGAGI, per germline (reference sequence). CDR3 length equals 16 residues. CDR3 in amino acids: CASIPVGTGRTDTQYF. The CDR3 coding sequence is TGTGCCAGCATTCCCGTCGGGACAGGACGCACAGATACGCAGTATTTT.

The V and J genes are TRBV19 and TRBJ1-5; D is ambiguous. CDR1 and CDR2 from the germline V gene are LNHDA and SQIVND (reference sequence). CDR3 length: 15 amino acids. V was trimmed by 7 bases and J by 2 bases, leaving 15 bases between them. CDR3: CASTYTGYRNQPQHF. The CDR3, as DNA: TGTGCCAGTACCTATACGGGGTACCGCAATCAGCCCCAGCATTTT. The full variable domain, completed using reference TRBV19 and TRBJ1-5, is DGGITQSPKYLFRKEGQNVTLSCEQNLNHDAMYWYRQDPGQGLRLIYYSQIVNDFQKGDIAEGYSVSREKKESFPLTVTSAQKNPTAFYLCASTYTGYRNQPQHFGDGTRLSIL.

About this clone: This may be a read error: a much more frequent sequence differs by one nucleotide. The chain links TRBV7-8 to TRBJ2-7; 11 positions match TRBD1. The CDR3 is 14 residues long. Germline CDR1 SGHVS, CDR2 FQNEAQ. V was pared by 5 bases and J by 2 bases, with 2 bases of the junction left unmatched. The CDR3 loop is CASSPGQGAYEQYF. CDR3 DNA sequence: TGTGCCAGCAGCCCGGGACAGGGGGCCTACGAGCAGTACTTC.

The V call is TRBV4-1, the J call TRBJ2-1; 8 positions match TRBD2. This CDR3 spans 13 amino acids. Germline CDR1 is MGHRA and CDR2 is YSYEKL. V was pared by 2 bases and J by 8 bases, with 2 bases of the junction left unmatched. The CDR3 bases are TGCGCCAGCAGCCAAATAGCGGGGTATGAGCAGTTCTTC. Encoded protein: CASSQIAGYEQFF.